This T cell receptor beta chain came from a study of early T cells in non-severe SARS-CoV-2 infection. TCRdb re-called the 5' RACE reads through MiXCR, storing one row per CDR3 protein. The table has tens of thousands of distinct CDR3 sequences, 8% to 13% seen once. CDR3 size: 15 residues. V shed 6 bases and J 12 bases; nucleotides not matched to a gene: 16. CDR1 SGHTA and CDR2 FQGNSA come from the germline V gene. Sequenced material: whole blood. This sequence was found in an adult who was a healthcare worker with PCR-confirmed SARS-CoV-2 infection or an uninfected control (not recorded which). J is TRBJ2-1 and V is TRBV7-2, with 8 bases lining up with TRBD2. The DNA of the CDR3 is TGTGCCAGCAGGATTAGCATTAGCGGGACAACGGGGCAGTTCTTC. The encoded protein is CASRISISGTTGQFF.